This TCR beta chain is drawn from a study of blood T cell repertoires in COVID-19. Study overall: Whether acute or convalescent, the COVID-19 samples came from the United States, Italy and Spain. Sample material is recorded as cDNA or gDNA derived from T cells, B-cell-depleted T cells, or PBMCs.

The CDR3 runs to 14 residues. V lost 9 bases to trimming and J lost 3 bases; unmatched junction nucleotides: 9. Germline loops: CDR1 LNHDA, CDR2 SQIVND (reference sequence). Sequenced by immunoSEQ multiplex PCR; TCRdb stores in-frame clones only, minus some. The sample shows fewer than 400,000 clones, roughly 88% of them seen only once. For recovered donors of Cohort 3, there were two negative PCRs, clearance, or symptom resolution. Sequencing input: PBMCs or T cells enriched from blood (not recorded which). This receptor was identified in a man younger than 40 who had recovered from COVID-19. The chain recombines TRBV19 with TRBJ2-7; 9 nucleotides line up with TRBD1. CDR3 protein: CASSQGATGYEQYF. DNA of the CDR3: TGTGCCAGCTCACAGGGGGCGACGGGCTACGAGCAGTACTTC.